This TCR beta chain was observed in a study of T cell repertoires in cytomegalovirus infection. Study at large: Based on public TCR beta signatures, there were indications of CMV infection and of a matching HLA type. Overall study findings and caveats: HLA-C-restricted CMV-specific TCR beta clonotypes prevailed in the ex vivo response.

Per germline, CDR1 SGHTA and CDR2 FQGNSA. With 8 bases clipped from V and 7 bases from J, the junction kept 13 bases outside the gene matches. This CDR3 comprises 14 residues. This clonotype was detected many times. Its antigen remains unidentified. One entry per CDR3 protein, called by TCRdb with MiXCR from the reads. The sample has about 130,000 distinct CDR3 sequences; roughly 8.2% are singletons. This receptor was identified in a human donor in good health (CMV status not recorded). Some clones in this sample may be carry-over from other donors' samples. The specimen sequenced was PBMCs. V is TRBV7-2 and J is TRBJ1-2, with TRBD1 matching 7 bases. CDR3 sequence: CASESRDSLSGYTF. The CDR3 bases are TGTGCCAGCGAATCCCGGGACAGCCTCTCTGGCTACACCTTC.